The T cell receptor (beta chain) under discussion was sequenced for a study of resident and recirculating memory T cells in vitiligo. Study-wide points: No single dominant TCR clone appeared; lesion clonality varied.

Generated by immunoSEQ multiplex PCR, the TCRdb table keeps only in-frame clones and is missing some. The sample consists of tens of thousands of clones, about 91% of them appearing once. Patients had to be free of confetti depigmentation, indicating active vitiligo. Notes on this clone: Its antigen is currently unknown.

The CDR3 consists of 12 residues. Trimming took 5 bases from V and 7 from J; bases not matched to a gene: 5. Per germline, CDR1 SQVTM and CDR2 ANQGSEA. This chain links TRBV29-1 with TRBJ2-1, with 7 bases lining up with TRBD1. This TCR came from a male donor with vitiligo. The sample taken for sequencing was blood. For the CDR3, the DNA is TGCAGCGTTCGTGGGACAGCTAATGAGCAGTTCTTC. Translating gives CSVRGTANEQFF.